One sample yielded the 8 T cell receptor beta chains listed below, sequenced in a study of CD8 T cells in ankylosing spondylitis. General study results and limits: Apparently characteristic of ankylosing spondylitis blood was a TCR beta motif (fewer than 10 highly homologous variants).

The antigens of these receptors remain unknown. TCRdb processed the 5' RACE reads anew with MiXCR; each CDR3 protein has one entry. This table has just under 550,000 distinct CDR3 sequences, about 13% appearing once. The specimen was blood, either unsorted or a sorted T cell fraction (not recorded which). The receptors derive from a male donor with ankylosing spondylitis.

The chain links TRBV24-1 to TRBJ2-1, with 10 positions matching TRBD1. Germline lookup yields CDR1 KGHDR and CDR2 SFDVKD. The junction had 6 bases not matched to a gene; V was cut back by 4 bases and J by 7 bases. The CDR3 sequence is 15 residues long. CDR3: CATSEPGTGENEQFF. CDR3 DNA sequence: TGTGCCACCAGTGAACCCGGGACAGGGGAGAATGAGCAGTTCTTC.

This clonotype was counted a few times. The chain couples TRBV21-1 to TRBJ2-3; the tabulated D call, TRBD1, remains unverified against the DNA. TRBV21-1 is marked as a pseudogene. The CDR3 runs 16 residues. This CDR3 is CASSKALRGPSISQYF. As DNA, the CDR3 is TGTGCCAGCAGCAAAGCACTGAGGGGGCCGTCCATCTCGCAGTATTTT.

CDR3 region: CASSQNSGTTNTDTQYF. CDR3 coding DNA: TGTGCCAGCAGCCAAAATTCCGGGACTACTAACACAGATACGCAGTATTTT. V gene TRBV3-1 combines with J gene TRBJ2-3; TRBD2 agrees at 7 bases. J was trimmed by 2 bases and V by 2 bases; bases with no gene match: 10. Germline-derived CDR1 and CDR2 are LGHDT and YNNKEL (reference sequence). The CDR3 runs to 17 residues.

The gene calls are TRBV3-1 and TRBJ2-5; D gene uncertain. The CDR3 extends over 13 amino acids. V dropped 1 base and J dropped 5 bases, with 8 bases sitting between them. CDR1 and CDR2 from the germline V gene are LGHDT and YNNKEL (reference sequence). The CDR3 sequence: CASSQVGMETQYF. The CDR3 DNA reads TGTGCCAGCAGCCAAGTAGGCATGGAGACCCAGTACTTC.

In this sample, this clonotype turned up many times. The gene calls are TRBV4-1 and TRBJ2-1, with 7 bases identical to TRBD2. J gave up 10 bases and V 6 bases, and 15 bases lay outside the gene matches. The CDR3 runs to 15 residues. CDR1 MGHRA and CDR2 YSYEKL come from the germline V gene. CDR3 nucleotide sequence: TGCGCCAGCAGACAAAGCCTAGCGGCACCTTACGAGCAGTTCTTC. Translated: CASRQSLAAPYEQFF.

At least ten counts were recorded for this clonotype. This chain joins TRBV7-8 and TRBJ1-3, with D maybe TRBD1 (5 bases). CDR1 is SGHVS and CDR2 is FQNEAQ in the germline V gene. This CDR3 region has 16 residues. Trimming left V 1 base short and J 0 bases short, with 10 bases between. In DNA form, the CDR3 reads TGTGCCAGCAGCTTAGTGGGGGTTAACTCTGGAAACACCATATATTTT. Its translation is CASSLVGVNSGNTIYF. The complete variable domain, with remaining parts taken from reference TRBV7-8 and TRBJ1-3, reads GAGVSQSPRYKVAKRGQDVALRCDPISGHVSLFWYQQALGQGPEFLTYFQNEAQLDKSGLPSDRFFAERPEGSVSTLKIQRTQQEDSAVYLCASSLVGVNSGNTIYFGEGSWLTVV.

CDR3 sequence: CASSRSGAYGYTF. CDR3 nucleotide sequence: TGTGCCAGCAGCCGTTCAGGGGCCTATGGCTACACCTTC. The chain joins TRBV3-1 to TRBJ1-2, with a tentative D call TRBD1 (6 bases). CDR1 and CDR2 (germline): LGHDT, YNNKEL (reference sequence). CDR3 length: 13 residues. V was pared by 4 bases and J by 4 bases, with 10 bases between.

This clonotype was counted a few times. V gene TRBV7-2 combines with J gene TRBJ1-1; TRBD1 matches at 7 bases. The CDR3 extends over 15 amino acids. Trimming cost V 2 bases and J 4 bases; bases outside gene matches: 7. The germline V gene encodes CDR1 SGHTA and CDR2 FQGNSA. The DNA of the CDR3 is TGTGCCAGCAGCTTACGCGCCGACAGGGTCACTGAAGCTTTCTTT. Translation: CASSLRADRVTEAFF.